These 12 T cell receptor beta chains originate from one sample sequenced in a study of blood T cell repertoires in COVID-19. Only in-frame clones appear in the TCRdb table, and some are missing; sequencing was by immunoSEQ multiplex PCR. There are some 160,000 clones in the sample; roughly 88% occur only once, and 6.6% lies in the top ten. The sequencing input was PBMCs or T cells enriched from blood (not recorded which). Every receptor here comes from a woman between 45 and 60 years old who had recovered from COVID-19.

This chain connects TRBV19 to TRBJ2-1, with TRBD2 matching over 10 bases. With V trimmed by 2 bases and J by 4 bases, 2 bases remained unmatched. The germline V gene has CDR1 LNHDA and CDR2 SQIVND (reference sequence). The CDR3 is 15 residues long. CDR3 bases: TGTGCCAGTAGTATAAGCGGGGGGGGTTACAATGAGCAGTTCTTC. It specifies CASSISGGGYNEQFF.

CDR3 amino acids: CASSGRDSGNEKLFF. The CDR3 bases are TGTGCCAGCAGCGGCCGGGACTCCGGTAATGAAAAACTGTTTTTT. The V call is TRBV9, the J call TRBJ1-4; maybe TRBD1 (5 bases). V lost 3 bases, J lost 4 bases, and 13 bases lay in between. CDR1 is SGDLS and CDR2 is YYNGEE in the germline V gene. The CDR3 length is 15 residues.

CDR3 DNA sequence: TGTGCCAGCAGTGGGGGGAAGCTGAACGAGCAGTACTTC. Its translation is CASSGGKLNEQYF. The rearrangement links TRBV28 to TRBJ2-7; weak D call: TRBD2 (6 bases). The V gene's germline CDR1 is MDHEN and CDR2 SYDVKM. V lost 5 bases, J lost 5 bases, and 13 bases lay in between. This CDR3 contains 13 residues.

This chain uses TRBV19 with TRBJ2-2; TRBD1 aligns across 9 bases. Germline assignment: CDR1 LNHDA and CDR2 SQIVND (reference sequence). J gave up 5 bases and V 4 bases, and 8 bases lay outside the gene matches. The CDR3 covers 16 residues. The CDR3 DNA follows: TGTGCCAGTAGTACAACAGGGGGCTGGTTAACCGGGGAGCTGTTTTTT. Its translation is CASSTTGGWLTGELFF.

The CDR3 protein is CASSRAGNWNEKLFF. For the CDR3, the DNA is TGTGCCAGCAGTCGCGCAGGGAATTGGAATGAAAAACTGTTTTTT. The chain links TRBV7-9 to TRBJ1-4, with D possibly being TRBD1 (5 bases). The CDR3 is 15 residues long. Germline CDR1 reads SEHNR; CDR2 reads FQNEAQ (reference sequence). V shed 6 bases and J shed 5 bases, with 16 bases lying between them.

This chain links TRBV7-2 with TRBJ2-1; tentatively, D is TRBD2 (6 bases). Germline V gene lookup returns CDR1 SGHTA and CDR2 FQGNSA. This CDR3 is 15 amino acids long. Trimming shortened V by 1 base and J by 2 bases, and 9 bases separated the two germline ends. CDR3 region: CASSLVREPYNEQFF. CDR3 bases: TGTGCCAGCAGCTTAGTCCGGGAGCCCTACAATGAGCAGTTCTTC.

This sequence joins TRBV6-5 and TRBJ1-2, with TRBD1 matching 7 bases. Germline V gene lookup returns CDR1 MNHEY and CDR2 SVGAGI. V lost 2 bases and J lost 3; bases outside the gene matches: 0. This CDR3 has 13 residues. In nucleotides, the CDR3 is TGTGCCAGCAGTTACCAGGGGGACTATGGCTACACCTTC. Translated, it gives CASSYQGDYGYTF.

V and J are TRBV12-3 or TRBV12-4 and TRBJ1-2; perhaps TRBD1 as D (6 bases). This CDR3 is 13 amino acids long. The V gene lost 3 bases and the J gene lost 8 bases, with 13 bases spanning the gap. The CDR3 here is CASSFDDRTGYTF. CDR3 DNA sequence: TGTGCCAGCAGTTTCGACGACAGGACGGGCTACACCTTC.

CDR3 residues: CASSIHSTNEKLFF. The CDR3 DNA follows: TGTGCCAGTAGTATCCATTCAACTAATGAAAAACTGTTTTTT. The gene calls are TRBV19 and TRBJ1-4; D not resolved. Germline V CDR1 and CDR2: LNHDA, SQIVND (reference sequence). This CDR3 is 14 amino acids long. V lost 3 bases, J lost 0 bases, and 5 bases lay in between.

This CDR3 reads CASSLGAHRNKETQYF. The CDR3 DNA reads as TGTGCCAGCAGCTTAGGGGCTCACCGGAATAAGGAGACCCAGTACTTC. The gene calls are TRBV7-9 and TRBJ2-5; no clear D. CDR3 length equals 16 residues. Germline V gene lookup returns CDR1 SEHNR and CDR2 FQNEAQ (reference sequence). V was pared by 1 base and J by 5 bases, with 17 bases between.

J is TRBJ1-3 and V is TRBV6-6; D might be TRBD1 (6 bases). The CDR3 runs 13 residues. Trimming left V 6 bases short and J 4 bases short, with 10 bases between. Per the germline V gene, CDR1 is MNHNY and CDR2 is SVGAGI (reference sequence). The CDR3 is CASRGASGNTIYF. CDR3 bases: TGTGCCAGCAGGGGGGCTTCAGGAAACACCATATATTTT.

The gene calls are TRBV5-1 and TRBJ2-3; 14 positions agree with TRBD2. V lost 3 bases, J lost 6 bases, and 3 bases stayed unmatched. Looked up from germline, CDR1 is SGHRS and CDR2 is YFSETQ. This CDR3 has 15 residues. CDR3 in DNA: TGCGCCAGCAGCTCCCGGACTAGCGGGGGGGATACGCAGTATTTT. It translates to CASSSRTSGGDTQYF.